The sequence of this TCR beta chain was determined in a study of shared clonotypes between healthy human individuals. Whole-study context: Plates per donor: three CD4 naive, three CD4 memory, two CD8 naive, one CD8 memory. Study-wide findings and caveats: Exclusively blood specimens were collected; tissue repertoires likely differ. Sharing across four donors was highest in naive CD4 (roughly 5%) and lowest in memory CD8 (approximately 0.4%).

Naive CD8 cells comprised CD45RO-negative, CCR7-positively selected cells, excluding terminally differentiated effector memory CD45RA+ cells. Some clones are missing from TCRdb's copy, which holds only in-frame ones; the method was immunoSEQ multiplex PCR. The data hold about 1.9 million clones, with roughly 95% observed a single time. Points on this clone: Its cognate antigen is unknown.

Germline loops: CDR1 MNHEY, CDR2 SVGAGI. V lost 8 bases and J 3 bases, leaving 18 bases between the germline ends. This CDR3 spans 15 amino acids. Input material: naive CD8+ T cells from PBMCs. This rearrangement joins TRBV6-5 to TRBJ2-3; the D gene is possibly TRBD2 (6 bases). This sequence was found in a man between 18 and 35 years old in good health. Some clones in this sample may be carry-over from other donors' samples. The CDR3, as DNA: TGTGCCAGCTGGAAGTTTGCCGGGAGTACAGATACGCAGTATTTT. Translation gives CASWKFAGSTDTQYF.